Below are 9 T cell receptor beta chains sequenced from a single sample in a study of blood T cell repertoires in COVID-19. Produced via immunoSEQ multiplex PCR; TCRdb's table is partial and in-frame only. The sample yields under 60,000 clones, about 90% seen once. Sequencing was done on a sample of peripheral blood. All receptors come from a human donor with active COVID-19. The donor label of this sample is uncertain.

The gene calls are TRBV7-3 and TRBJ2-1; 9 bases are shared with TRBD2. Germline values: CDR1 SGHTA, CDR2 FQGTGA. V was clipped by 4 bases and J by 10 bases; unmatched bases: 8. The CDR3 sequence is 14 residues long. The DNA for the CDR3 is TGTGCCAGCAGCTCGGCGGGAGGGCCGGGGGAGCAGTTCTTC. The encoded protein is CASSSAGGPGEQFF. The variable domain in full, completed from reference TRBV7-3 and TRBJ2-1, reads GAGVSQTPSNKVTEKGKYVELRCDPISGHTALYWYRQSLGQGPEFLIYFQGTGAADDSGLPNDRFFAVRPEGSVSTLKIQRTERGDSAVYLCASSSAGGPGEQFFGPGTRLTVL.

This chain's CDR3 is CAISPRSGTGGNTIYF. The CDR3 coding sequence is TGTGCCATCAGTCCCCGCTCGGGAACAGGGGGAAACACCATATATTTT. The chain is built from TRBV10-3 and TRBJ1-3; maybe TRBD1 (6 bases). V dropped 5 bases and J dropped 4 bases, with 18 bases sitting between them. The CDR3 totals 16 residues. Germline V gene data show CDR1 as ENHRY and CDR2 as SYGVKD.

The chain is built from TRBV11-3 and TRBJ2-7; 10 nucleotides match TRBD1. The CDR3 runs to 15 residues. Trimming removed 5 bases from V and 1 base from J; junction bases left unmatched: 5. Germline V gene lookup returns CDR1 SGHNT and CDR2 YENEEA. The CDR3 here is CASSARDRGSYEQYF. In nucleotides, the CDR3 is TGTGCCAGCAGCGCCCGGGACAGGGGATCCTACGAGCAGTACTTC.

The V and J genes are TRBV4-1 and TRBJ1-2; weak D call: TRBD1 (6 bases). This CDR3 contains 16 residues. V lost 4 bases, J lost 6 bases, and 21 bases lay in between. CDR1 and CDR2 from the germline V gene are MGHRA and YSYEKL. The CDR3: CASSRRGSGEYDGYTF. CDR3 bases: TGCGCCAGCAGCCGAAGAGGGTCAGGGGAATATGATGGCTACACCTTC.

The chain combines TRBV2 with TRBJ1-5; tentatively, D is TRBD1 (5 bases). CDR3 length equals 11 residues. V gave up 4 bases and J gave up 12 bases, with 10 bases separating them. Per the germline V gene, CDR1 is SNHLY and CDR2 is FYNNEI. The CDR3: CASSVGADQHF. In DNA, the CDR3 is TGTGCCAGCAGTGTAGGGGCGGACCAGCATTTT.

This clone showed up just once. This sequence joins TRBV5-1 and TRBJ2-1, with 7 bases that match TRBD2. CDR1 and CDR2 (germline): SGHRS, YFSETQ. CDR3 length: 15 amino acids. J gave up 6 bases and V 2 bases, and 8 bases lay outside the gene matches. The CDR3 sequence: CASSFLADLVNEQFF. Written as DNA, the CDR3 is TGCGCCAGCAGCTTCCTAGCGGATCTTGTCAATGAGCAGTTCTTC.

CDR3 in amino acids: CASSYYGHNEKLFF. The CDR3 DNA sequence: TGCGCCAGCAGCTACTATGGACATAATGAAAAACTGTTTTTT. This chain joins TRBV5-1 and TRBJ1-4; tentative D call: TRBD1 (5 bases). This CDR3 has 14 residues. V lost 3 bases and J lost 4, with 10 bases in between. Germline lookup yields CDR1 SGHRS and CDR2 YFSETQ.

As to this clone: This may come from a read error, since a much larger clone is one base off. The chain joins TRBV5-6 to TRBJ2-7; weak D call: TRBD1 (6 bases). Germline V gives CDR1 SGHDT, CDR2 YYEEEE. V dropped 4 bases and J dropped 2 bases, with 7 bases sitting between them. This CDR3 is 12 amino acids long. The CDR3 region has the DNA TGTGCCAGCAGCCGGGACACCTACGAGCAGTACTTC. This codes for CASSRDTYEQYF.

V and J are TRBV5-1 and TRBJ1-2; 7 bases are a match to TRBD1. The CDR3 has 14 residues. V shed 3 bases and J 2 bases; nucleotides not matched to a gene: 4. The germline V gene encodes CDR1 SGHRS and CDR2 YFSETQ. This CDR3 is CASSYLQGNYGYTF. CDR3 in DNA: TGCGCCAGCAGCTACTTACAGGGGAACTATGGCTACACCTTC. Based on the CDR3 plus reference TRBV5-1 and TRBJ1-2, the full variable domain is KAGVTQTPRYLIKTRGQQVTLSCSPISGHRSVSWYQQTPGQGLQFLFEYFSETQRNKGNFPGRFSGRQFSNSRSEMNVSTLELGDSALYLCASSYLQGNYGYTFGSGTRLTVV.